Sequencing of this T cell receptor beta chain was carried out in a study of cytomegalovirus exposure and HLA in healthy donors (dated by TCRdb to the late 2010s). For the study in its entirety: An earlier analysis of 587 of the donors reported about 250 Gb of sequence data and more than 90 million unique TCR beta sequences from 190 million or so T cells. Around 320 gigabases of sequencing data and some 85 million unique TCR sequences were included in an early release covering 550 to 650 HLA-typed donors. Among the roughly 390 genotyped donors, 81% belonged to the genetic ancestry cluster associated with self-reported Caucasian donors. The study aimed to test whether signatures of past pathogen exposure could be identified by cataloging public T cell receptors. Using immunosequencing, the study profiled T cell repertoires from 666 subjects and related those repertoires to cytomegalovirus serostatus. In addition to the first cohort of 650 to 750 subjects, a separate validation cohort of approximately 130 different subjects was used. The study combined high-throughput TCR immunosequencing, statistical association of individual TCRs with disease status, and machine learning to predict cytomegalovirus infection status. To study patterns of TCR occurrence, a later analysis re-analyzed previously published TCR beta repertoires from 650 to 750 donors and added high-resolution HLA genotyping. In the later analysis, no new phenotypic data were used to find candidate immune exposures; instead, reliance was placed on TCR beta sequences and their occurrence across donors. An earlier analysis of 450 to 750 of the donors used high-throughput TCR beta sequencing to judge whether each TCR beta V gene segment behaved as functional or pseudogenic. Alongside the repertoire data, information on donor age, sex, ethnicity and CMV serostatus was compiled. In a later genetic analysis, genome-wide SNP genotypes for about 65% of the roughly 670 donors were used, and that subset was treated as a discovery cohort. Every repertoire in the discovery cohort had been generated on one and the same sequencing platform. HLA typing covered class I and class II loci at four-digit resolution. The number of typed donors differed by locus: about 620-630 for A, B, C, DRB1 and DQB1; 522 for DQA1; 606 for DPA1; and approximately 450 for DPB1. Several DR-DQ haplotypes were treated as single units for association and clustering because of strong linkage in the cohort. On average, approximately 250,000 unique TCR beta nucleotide sequences were sequenced per donor among fewer than 500 genotyped donors of the cohort, with 15% to 20% of those sequences being non-productive. What the work shows at the level of the full study, not this receptor alone: Across donors, most TCR sequences were observed very rarely, whereas some public TCRs were present in many individuals. In a later analysis, the rate of TCR association differed among HLA loci, with DRB1 alleles having the most associated TCRs and HLA-C alleles having the fewest. Assigning TCR associations to individual alleles was difficult when HLA alleles, especially DR and DQ, strongly co-occurred. Some IMGT-functional V segments, including TRBV6-2 and TRBV6-3, could not be distinguished by the 87-base-pair reads and were therefore excluded. According to the authors, the approach could potentially be generalized to other disease states and immunological phenotypes. According to a later analysis, parvovirus B19, influenza, CMV and Epstein-Barr virus appeared linked to several top co-occurrence clusters. An earlier analysis of some 590 of the donors showed that most TCR beta V segments appeared in productive rearrangements either about 90% or about 30% of the time, which broadly matched IMGT annotations. The study listed approximately 150 TCR beta chains as associated with cytomegalovirus. A further reported finding was that TCR beta sequences accurately predicted the HLA-A and HLA-B alleles for most subjects in the first cohort. For the cohort, immune exposure information was limited to CMV serostatus. A later genetic analysis reported fewer N-insertions in productive TCRs among donors in an Asian-associated ancestry cluster than the roughly 690-donor mean. HLA typing was unavailable for some donors at each locus, so association tests used only the typed subset. In vitro tests confirmed that three of the cytomegalovirus-associated TCR beta chains recognize cytomegalovirus antigens. According to a later analysis, most CMV-associated TCR beta chains appeared to be HLA-restricted, and the HLA associations seemed to be driven largely by CMV exposure. Only TCR beta chains were sequenced in this cohort, and the absence of alpha or paired-chain data limited detectable features. A later genetic analysis associated a missense DCLRE1C variant with V-gene and J-gene trimming of TCR beta chains, and an independent cohort replicated the association. In both the original and validation cohorts, the classifier was reported to diagnose cytomegalovirus status with high specificity and sensitivity. A group of highly shared sequence variants was considered likely to be a technical artifact of the sequencing pipeline. Because counts were too low, roughly 16 rarely observed V segments, including chromosome 9 orphons, were excluded from the earlier analysis of several hundred of the donors. Presence/absence analyses assumed roughly uniform sequencing depth across donors, an assumption that may not hold. A later analysis found that HLA-associated TCR beta chains were more clonally expanded and had lower generation probabilities than equally common non-associated chains. Correlated functional status among segregating V segments might be attributable to linkage disequilibrium, but an unknown experimental factor could not be ruled out. In a later analysis, 15,000 to 20,000 TCR beta sequences were associated with specific HLA alleles at a false discovery rate of 0.05.

The cohort was made up of 500 to 850 healthy bone marrow donors. All cohort members were sampled while nominally healthy, although unrecorded immune exposures were likely present. The donor tested CMV seronegative, placing the donor among the 350 to 400 seronegative members of the cohort. Every donor gave a peripheral blood sample, and the peripheral blood mononuclear cells from that sample were used for TCR beta sequencing. The Qiagen DNeasy Blood Extraction Kit was used to extract genomic DNA from the blood cell samples. Per the germline V gene (reference sequence), LNHDA is the CDR1 and SQIVND is the CDR2. Trimming costs V 8 bases and J 2 bases, and their ends lie 11 bases apart. CDR3 length: 13 amino acids, cysteine to phenylalanine. The DNA shown is the 39-base CDR3, in frame from base 1. The method was the immunoSEQ multiplex PCR assay. For the multiplex PCR, a mixture combining 60 forward primers for TCR Vbeta segments and 13 reverse primers for TCR Jbeta segments was used. The CDR3 region of rearranged TCR beta genes was amplified from genomic DNA with a multiplex PCR assay. Amplified TCR beta libraries were sequenced as 87-base-pair reads on the Illumina HiSeq System. Concerning the study's data processing: Across the roughly 670 repertoires, a later analysis counted approximately 83 million unique TCR beta chains, 9 million to 14 million of which were shared by at least two donors. Raw reads were error-corrected and collapsed into unique sequences with a nearest-neighbor algorithm that merged closely related sequences to remove PCR and sequencing errors. Alignment of CDR3 sequences to IMGT reference sequences was used to assign V, D and J gene segments. For a sequence to be retained, a match of at least six nucleotides was required to both a V gene segment and a J gene segment. A rearrangement was called productive if the CDR3 had no stop codons and remained in frame with V and J, and every other rearrangement was called non-productive. CDR3 was defined by IMGT convention, running from the second conserved V-encoded cysteine to the conserved J-encoded phenylalanine. The earlier analysis of about 590 of the donors excluded sequences that lacked an unambiguous match to a single V gene segment. In an earlier analysis of some 590 of the donors, a V segment was called functional when productive rearrangements were above 56.7%, and segregating when the standard deviation between donors exceeded 5%. A statistical classification framework was built for diagnosing cytomegalovirus status from the catalog of TCR beta chain sequences. In a later analysis, V and J genes were assigned by comparing TCR nucleotide sequences against IMGT/GENE-DB human TR gene sequences. A later analysis assigned CDR3 sequences and most-parsimonious VDJ recombination scenarios with the TCRdist pipeline. In a later analysis, each TCR beta chain was defined by its CDR3 amino acid sequence together with its V-gene family, and reads lacking a unique V-gene family were excluded. A later analysis removed 550 to 650 highly shared, low-generation-probability nucleotide sequences to deal with suspected cross-contamination and a sequencing artifact. A later analysis calculated a clonal expansion index for each public chain from normalized within-repertoire ranks of inferred template counts. A later analysis computed generation probabilities with a VDJ recombination model fitted to out-of-frame rearrangements, and checked the results against IGoR. Hypergeometric tests were used in a later analysis to score TCR-TCR, TCR-HLA and TCR-CMV co-occurrence, with a repertoire-size bias correction applied to the TCR pairs. A later analysis estimated false discovery rates by permuting HLA or CMV assignments 20 times. In a later analysis, co-occurring TCRs were grouped using DBSCAN, and TCRdist sequence similarity was added for clustering within HLA-allele-positive subsets. Co-occurrence clustering excluded repertoires with fewer than 30,000 or more than 120,000 public chains, plus five with anomalous nucleotide sharing. The clones in this table, taken by TCRdb from immuneACCESS, are in-frame only. Not every clone is retained; where verified, under half of the shortfall comes from an unresolved V gene, and the cause of the rest is unknown. V and J calls and clone size are copied from that table; D and trimming were computed from the DNA. For this sample there are around 100,000 clones; about four fifths appear just once. Around 2.6% of the sample is in the top ten clones.

Notes on this clone: The antigen this receptor binds is unknown. Per-base quality was not reported, and no clone a single base away is much larger than it.

The sequence was collected from a woman younger than 30 in good health and CMV-seronegative. The V and J genes are TRBV19 and TRBJ2-3; TRBD1 is a possible D gene, resting on 5 matching bases. Sequencing input: PBMCs. CDR3 reads: CASLGQDTDTQYF. The nucleotide sequence is TGTGCCAGTTTGGGGCAGGACACAGATACGCAGTATTTT.